This T cell receptor (beta chain) was retrieved from a study of T-cell reconstitution after alpha-beta-depleted transplantation in children. For TCRbeta, the library was prepared with unique molecular identifiers. TCRdb independently ran MiXCR on the PCR reads; one entry per CDR3 protein. The sample contains roughly 500,000 distinct CDR3 sequences, 8% to 11% of which appear only once. Germline V gene sequence: CDR1 SEHNR, CDR2 FQNEAQ (reference sequence). The CDR3 runs 13 residues. Trimming left V 6 bases short and J 5 bases short, with 13 bases between. This clonotype was observed at least ten times. No antigen is known for it. Study-level points and caveats: From surviving recipient T cells and thymic progenitors came the high day-60 TCRbeta diversity observed in some patients. From newly produced T cells came most of the T-cell counts and diversity one year after transplant. Where alpha-beta T cells came from about two months after transplant was reportedly several hundred expanded graft clones.

The origin of this receptor is a child aged 2 to 10 with inherited bone marrow failure, due to receive a stem cell transplant. The input for sequencing was PBMCs, taken before TCRalphabeta/CD19-depleted stem cell transplant. The genes are TRBV7-9 and TRBJ2-5, with D perhaps TRBD1 (5 bases). The CDR3 sequence is CASSIGAAETQYF. CDR3 in DNA: TGTGCCAGCAGTATAGGGGCAGCCGAGACCCAGTACTTC.